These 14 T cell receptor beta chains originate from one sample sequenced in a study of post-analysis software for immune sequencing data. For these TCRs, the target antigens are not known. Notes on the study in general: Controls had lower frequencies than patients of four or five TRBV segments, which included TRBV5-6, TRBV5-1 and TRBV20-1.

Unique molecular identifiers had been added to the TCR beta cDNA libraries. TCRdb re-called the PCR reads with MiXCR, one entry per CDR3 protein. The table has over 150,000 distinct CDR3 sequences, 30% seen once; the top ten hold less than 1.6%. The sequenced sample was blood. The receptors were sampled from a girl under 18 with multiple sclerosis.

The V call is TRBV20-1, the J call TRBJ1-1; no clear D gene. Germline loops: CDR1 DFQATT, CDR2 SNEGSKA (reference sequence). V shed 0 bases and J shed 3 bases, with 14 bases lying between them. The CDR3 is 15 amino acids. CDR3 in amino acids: CSARDRDFLDTEAFF. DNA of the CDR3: TGCAGTGCTAGAGATCGTGACTTCTTGGACACTGAAGCTTTCTTT.

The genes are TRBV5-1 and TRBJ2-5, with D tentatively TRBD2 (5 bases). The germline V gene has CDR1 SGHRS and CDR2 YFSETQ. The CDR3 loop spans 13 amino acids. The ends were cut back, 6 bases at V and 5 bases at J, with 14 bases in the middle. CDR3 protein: CASNGGPWETQYF. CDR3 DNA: TGCGCCAGCAACGGCGGGCCATGGGAGACCCAGTACTTC.

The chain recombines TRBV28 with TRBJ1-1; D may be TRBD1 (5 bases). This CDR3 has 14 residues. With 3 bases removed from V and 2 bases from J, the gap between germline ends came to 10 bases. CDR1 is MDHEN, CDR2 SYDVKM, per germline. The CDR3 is CASSFRQPNTEAFF. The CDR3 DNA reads TGTGCCAGCAGTTTCAGACAGCCCAACACTGAAGCTTTCTTT.

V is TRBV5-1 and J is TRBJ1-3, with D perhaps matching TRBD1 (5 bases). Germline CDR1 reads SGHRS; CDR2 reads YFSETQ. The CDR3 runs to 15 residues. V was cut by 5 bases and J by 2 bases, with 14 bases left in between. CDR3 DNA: TGCGCCAGCAGAAGAATGGGGACCCCTGGAAACACCATATATTTT. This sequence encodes CASRRMGTPGNTIYF.

The CDR3 DNA is TGTGCCAGCAGTTTGGGGACAGGTGGCGGCTACACCTTC. Translation gives CASSLGTGGGYTF. The chain links TRBV12-3 or TRBV12-4 to TRBJ1-2; 8 bases are shared with TRBD1. The CDR3 runs to 13 residues. Losses at the gene ends were 3 bases for V and 8 bases for J; bases not matched to a gene: 5.

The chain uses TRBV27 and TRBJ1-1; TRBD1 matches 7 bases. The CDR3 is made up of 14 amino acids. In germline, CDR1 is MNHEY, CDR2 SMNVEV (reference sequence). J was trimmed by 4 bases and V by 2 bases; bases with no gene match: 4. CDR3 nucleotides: TGTGCCAGCAGTTTAAGGGGGCAGGCCACTGAAGCTTTCTTT. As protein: CASSLRGQATEAFF.

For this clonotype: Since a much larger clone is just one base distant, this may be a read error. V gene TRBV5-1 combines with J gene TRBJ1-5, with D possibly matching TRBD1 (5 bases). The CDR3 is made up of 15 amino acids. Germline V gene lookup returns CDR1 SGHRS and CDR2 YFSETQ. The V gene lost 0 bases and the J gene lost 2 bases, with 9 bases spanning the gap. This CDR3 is CASSLGQSGNQPQHF. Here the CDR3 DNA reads TGCGCCAGCAGCTTGGGACAGTCGGGCAATCAGCCCCAGCATTTT.

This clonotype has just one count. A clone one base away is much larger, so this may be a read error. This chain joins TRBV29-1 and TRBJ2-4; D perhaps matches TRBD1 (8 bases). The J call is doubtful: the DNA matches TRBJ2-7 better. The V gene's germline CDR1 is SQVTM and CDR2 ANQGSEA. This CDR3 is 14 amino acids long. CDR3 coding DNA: TGCGGCGTCCCTAGGACAGGGAGGGAAGGCGAGCAGTACTTC. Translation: CGVPRTGREGEQYF.

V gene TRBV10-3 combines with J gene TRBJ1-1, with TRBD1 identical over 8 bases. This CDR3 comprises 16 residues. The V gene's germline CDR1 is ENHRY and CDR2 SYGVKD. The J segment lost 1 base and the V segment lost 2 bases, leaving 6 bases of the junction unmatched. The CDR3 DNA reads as TGTGCCATCAGTGAGAGGGCAGGGGGCTCGAACACTGAAGCTTTCTTT. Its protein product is CAISERAGGSNTEAFF.

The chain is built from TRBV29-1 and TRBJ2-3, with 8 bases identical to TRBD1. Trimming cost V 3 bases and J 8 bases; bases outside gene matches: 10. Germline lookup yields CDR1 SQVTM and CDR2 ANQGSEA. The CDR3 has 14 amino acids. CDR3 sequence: CSVDCSAGGRTQYF. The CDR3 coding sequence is TGCAGCGTTGATTGCTCGGCAGGGGGCCGTACGCAGTATTTT.

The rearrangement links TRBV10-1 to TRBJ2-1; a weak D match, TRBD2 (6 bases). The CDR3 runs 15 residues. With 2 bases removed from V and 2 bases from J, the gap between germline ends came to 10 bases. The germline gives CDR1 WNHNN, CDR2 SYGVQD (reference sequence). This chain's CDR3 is CASSERAGPYNEQFF. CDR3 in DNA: TGCGCCAGCAGTGAGCGGGCGGGACCCTACAATGAGCAGTTCTTC.

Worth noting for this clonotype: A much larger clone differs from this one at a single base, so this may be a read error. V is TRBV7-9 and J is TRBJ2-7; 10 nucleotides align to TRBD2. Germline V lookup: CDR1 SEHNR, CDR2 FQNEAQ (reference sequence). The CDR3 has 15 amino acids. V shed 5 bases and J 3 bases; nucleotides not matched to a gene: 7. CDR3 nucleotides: TGTGCCAGCAGCCCGACTAGCGGGCGACGCTACGAGCAGTACTTC. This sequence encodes CASSPTSGRRYEQYF.

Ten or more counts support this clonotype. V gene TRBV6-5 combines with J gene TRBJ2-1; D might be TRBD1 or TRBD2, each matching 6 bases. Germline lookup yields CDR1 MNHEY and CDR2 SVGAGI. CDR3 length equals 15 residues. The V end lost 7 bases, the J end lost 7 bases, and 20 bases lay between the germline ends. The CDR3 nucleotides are TGTGCCAGCACCTCCGGGACAAAGGCGGGGAATGAGCAGTTCTTC. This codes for CASTSGTKAGNEQFF.

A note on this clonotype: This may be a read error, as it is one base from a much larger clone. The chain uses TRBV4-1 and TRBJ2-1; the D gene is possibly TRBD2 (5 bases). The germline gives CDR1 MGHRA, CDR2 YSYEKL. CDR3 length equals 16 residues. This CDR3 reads CTSSQDGSGTYNEQFF. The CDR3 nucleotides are TGCACCAGCAGCCAAGACGGCAGCGGAACATACAATGAGCAGTTCTTC.